The T cell receptor beta chain under discussion was sequenced for a study of identical twins (dated by TCRdb to 2015 to 2016). Broadly, across the study: To test whether fetal clonotypes persist, the study used deep sequencing on TCR alpha and beta repertoires from monozygotic twins, unrelated adults of various ages, and cord blood. Replicate twin experiments were performed at different times using different library preparation protocols to rule out contamination. Paper-wide results and their limitations: Invariant T cells such as MAIT and iNKT could partly confound zero-insertion analyses, though diverse VJ usage argued against this for most clonotypes. Because the same donors could not be followed over many years, conclusions were based on cross-sectional statistical analysis. Compared with coincidental sharing between unrelated individuals, an excess of low generation-probability sequences was observed among out-of-frame TCR alpha sequences shared between twins. In monozygotic twins, out-of-frame TCR alpha sharing was systematically underestimated by recombination models, although the models agreed with sharing between unrelated individuals. Fewer insertions were carried by abundant cord blood beta clonotypes, a similar but weaker trend appeared in young adult naive repertoires, and no such trend appeared in memory repertoires. Excess twin sharing in beta out-of-frame sequences was weaker because fewer shared sequences lowered the signal-to-noise ratio.

Only healthy Caucasian donors were included. The study also sequenced three unrelated non-twin adults: a male aged 18 to 29, a male aged 50 to 60 and a female aged 50 to 60. Miltenyi CD45RO+ enrichment and human naive T-cell isolation kits were used to isolate memory (CD45RO+) and naive T cells from PBMC. There are 15 amino acids in the CDR3, from cysteine to phenylalanine inclusive. The DNA shown is the 45-base CDR3, in frame from base 1. Per the germline V gene, SGHVS is the CDR1 and FQNEAQ is the CDR2. Relative to germline, V is 5 bases shorter and J is 1 base shorter, with 14 bases between their ends. About this clonotype: The antigen it binds to is not known. No much larger clone is present one base from it, and per-base qualities are unavailable.

The library came from 5' RACE. The run used an Illumina HiSeq 2000. A universal primer binding site was added through template switching, and the final cDNA carried a unique molecular identifier so that TCR cDNA molecules could be counted accurately. First-strand cDNA for TCR alpha and beta chains was synthesized from specific primers in the conserved constant-segment region. Each cDNA library was double barcoded, with a SMART-Mk sample barcode plus Illumina barcodes, to control for contamination. TruSeq adapter sequences, together with Illumina sample barcodes, were added in two successive PCR steps. Sequencing of the TCR alpha and beta cDNA libraries was done on the Illumina HiSeq platform using custom primers. In the source study's methods: MiGEC processed the raw reads to extract unique molecular identifiers, while MiXCR was used to determine the CDR3 positions. For each individual, recombination models were inferred using an EM algorithm with the repgenHMM and IGoR tools. Shared clonotypes were analyzed with the tcR package in R, and sharing was normalized by the product of cloneset sizes. To study raw recombination without the effects of thymic and clonal selection, out-of-frame nonproductive sequences were analyzed. The public reads were reprocessed in TCRdb via fastp at Q25 and MiXCR, keeping in-frame beta chains. Every distinct CDR3 protein forms one entry, paired with its most common genes and DNA. Clone size and V and J calls follow TCRdb, not the original study. This sample has 350,000 to 500,000 distinct CDR3 sequences in its table, and 15% to 20% of those were observed once. The ten largest clones take up around 12% of the sample.

The sample consisted of naive T cells sorted from blood. The sample's cell subset or site, from its label and the paper: cells isolated with a human naive T-cell isolation kit. This sequence uses TRBV7-8 and TRBJ1-1; a tentative D match to TRBD1 spans 5 bases. This receptor was taken from a man over 45 in good health. This receptor carries the CDR3 CASSQIPRANTEAFF. The nucleotide sequence is given as TGTGCCAGCAGCCAGATTCCCAGGGCGAACACTGAAGCTTTCTTT.